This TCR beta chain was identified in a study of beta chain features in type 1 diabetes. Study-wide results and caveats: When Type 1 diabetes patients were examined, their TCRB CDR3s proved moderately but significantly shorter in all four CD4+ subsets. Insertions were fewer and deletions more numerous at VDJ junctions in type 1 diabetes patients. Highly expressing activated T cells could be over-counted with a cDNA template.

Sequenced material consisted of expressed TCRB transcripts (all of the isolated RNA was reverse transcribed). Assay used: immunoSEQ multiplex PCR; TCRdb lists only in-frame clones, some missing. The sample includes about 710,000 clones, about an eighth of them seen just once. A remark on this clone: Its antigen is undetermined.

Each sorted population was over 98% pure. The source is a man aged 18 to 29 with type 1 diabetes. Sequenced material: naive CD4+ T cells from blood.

The CDR3: CASGLVISEQFF. CDR3 bases: TGTGCTAGTGGTTTGGTTATAAGTGAGCAGTTCTTC. The chain recombines TRBV12-5 with TRBJ2-1; D call uncertain. The CDR3 consists of 12 residues. In germline, CDR1 is LGHNT, CDR2 FRNRAP. Trimming took off 0 bases at V and 9 bases at J, with 6 bases between the two ends.